This T cell receptor (beta chain) was profiled in a study of Graves' ophthalmopathy and Graves' hyperthyroidism. This clonotype was seen ten or more times. V was pared by 1 base and J by 2 bases, with 15 bases between. The CDR3 is 16 residues long. Per the germline V gene, CDR1 is SGHAT and CDR2 is FQNNGV. Amplifying from RNA transcripts, the study obtained TCR beta CDR3 regions. First-round RT-PCR used HTBI primers; second-round multiplex PCR followed. TCRdb fed the multiplex PCR reads into MiXCR, producing one record per CDR3 protein. The data hold 350,000 to 450,000 distinct CDR3 sequences, with around 21% observed a single time.

The J gene is TRBJ2-7, the V gene TRBV11-2; D is perhaps TRBD1 or TRBD2 (6 bases each). Sequencing used peripheral blood. The TCR comes from a young woman with stable Graves' hyperthyroidism. CDR3 amino acids: CASSLVFGGLTYEQYF. The CDR3 DNA reads TGTGCCAGCAGCTTAGTTTTTGGGGGGCTAACCTACGAGCAGTACTTC.